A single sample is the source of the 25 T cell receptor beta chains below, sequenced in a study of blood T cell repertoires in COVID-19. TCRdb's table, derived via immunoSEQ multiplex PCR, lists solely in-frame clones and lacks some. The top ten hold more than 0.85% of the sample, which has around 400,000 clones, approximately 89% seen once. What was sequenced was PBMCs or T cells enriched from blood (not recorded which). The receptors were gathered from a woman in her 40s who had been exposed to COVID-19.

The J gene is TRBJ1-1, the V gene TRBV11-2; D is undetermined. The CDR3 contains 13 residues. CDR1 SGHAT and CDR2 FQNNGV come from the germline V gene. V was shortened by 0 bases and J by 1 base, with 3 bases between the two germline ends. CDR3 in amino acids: CASSLERNTEAFF. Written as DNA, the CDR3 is TGTGCCAGCAGCTTAGAGAGGAACACTGAAGCTTTCTTT.

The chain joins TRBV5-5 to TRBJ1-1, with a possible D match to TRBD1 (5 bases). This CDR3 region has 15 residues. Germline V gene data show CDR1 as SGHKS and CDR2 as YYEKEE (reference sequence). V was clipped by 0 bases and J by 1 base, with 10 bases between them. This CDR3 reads CASSLEGGTNTEAFF. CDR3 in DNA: TGTGCCAGCAGCTTGGAGGGCGGGACGAACACTGAAGCTTTCTTT.

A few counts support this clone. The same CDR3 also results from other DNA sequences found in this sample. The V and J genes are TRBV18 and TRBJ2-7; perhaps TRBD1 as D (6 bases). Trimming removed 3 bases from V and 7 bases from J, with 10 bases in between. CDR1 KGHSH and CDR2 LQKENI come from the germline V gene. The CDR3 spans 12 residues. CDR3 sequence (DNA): TGTGCCAGCTCACCTAACAGGGATGAGCAGTACTTC. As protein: CASSPNRDEQYF.

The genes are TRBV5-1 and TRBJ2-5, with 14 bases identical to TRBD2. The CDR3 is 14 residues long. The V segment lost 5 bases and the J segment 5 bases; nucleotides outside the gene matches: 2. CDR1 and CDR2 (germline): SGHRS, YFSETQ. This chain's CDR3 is CASSRTSGGETQYF. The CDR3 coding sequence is TGCGCCAGCAGTAGGACTAGCGGGGGGGAGACCCAGTACTTC.

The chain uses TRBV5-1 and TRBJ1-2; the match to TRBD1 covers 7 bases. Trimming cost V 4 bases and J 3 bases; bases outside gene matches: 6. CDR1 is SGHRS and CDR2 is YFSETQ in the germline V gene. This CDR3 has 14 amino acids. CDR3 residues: CASSPSDRDYGYTF. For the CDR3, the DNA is TGCGCCAGCAGCCCCTCAGACAGGGACTATGGCTACACCTTC.

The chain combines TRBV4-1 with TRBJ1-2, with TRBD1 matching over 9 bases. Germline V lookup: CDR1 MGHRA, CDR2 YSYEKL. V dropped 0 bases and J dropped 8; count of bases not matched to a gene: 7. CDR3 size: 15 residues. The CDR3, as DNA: TGCGCCAGCAGCCAAGAACGGGACAGGGCAAGAGGCTACACCTTC. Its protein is CASSQERDRARGYTF.

The CDR3 loop is CTSSRHEGPNQPQHF. The CDR3 bases are TGCACCAGCAGCCGCCACGAGGGTCCCAATCAGCCCCAGCATTTT. The rearrangement uses TRBV1 and TRBJ1-5. TRBV1 is a pseudogene locus. CDR3 length: 15 amino acids.

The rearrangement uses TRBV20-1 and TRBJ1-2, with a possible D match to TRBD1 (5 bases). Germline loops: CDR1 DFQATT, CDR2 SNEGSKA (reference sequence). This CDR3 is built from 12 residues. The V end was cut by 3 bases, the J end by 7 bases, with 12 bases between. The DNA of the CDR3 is TGCAGTGCTAGTGGGGGGGGACGTGGCTACACCTTC. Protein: CSASGGGRGYTF.

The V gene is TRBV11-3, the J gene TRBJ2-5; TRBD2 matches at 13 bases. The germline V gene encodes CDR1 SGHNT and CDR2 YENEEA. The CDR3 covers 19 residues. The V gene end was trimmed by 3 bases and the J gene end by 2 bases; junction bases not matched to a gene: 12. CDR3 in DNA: TGTGCCAGCAGCTTTGTTGGGGAGTCGGGACTAGCGGGACAAGAGACCCAGTACTTC. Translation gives CASSFVGESGLAGQETQYF.

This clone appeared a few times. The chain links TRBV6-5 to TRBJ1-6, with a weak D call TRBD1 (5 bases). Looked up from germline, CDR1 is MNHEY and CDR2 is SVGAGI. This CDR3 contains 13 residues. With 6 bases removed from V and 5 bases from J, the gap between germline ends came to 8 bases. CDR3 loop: CASRPGNNSPLHF. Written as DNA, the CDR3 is TGTGCCAGCAGGCCAGGGAATAATTCACCCCTCCACTTT.

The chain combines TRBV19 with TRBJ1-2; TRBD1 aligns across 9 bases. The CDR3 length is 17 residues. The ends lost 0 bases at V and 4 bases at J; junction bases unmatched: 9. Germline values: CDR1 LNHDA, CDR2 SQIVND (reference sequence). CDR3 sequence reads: CASSIDSGTGRGYGYTF. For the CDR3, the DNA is TGTGCCAGTAGTATAGATTCCGGGACAGGGCGCGGCTATGGCTACACCTTC.

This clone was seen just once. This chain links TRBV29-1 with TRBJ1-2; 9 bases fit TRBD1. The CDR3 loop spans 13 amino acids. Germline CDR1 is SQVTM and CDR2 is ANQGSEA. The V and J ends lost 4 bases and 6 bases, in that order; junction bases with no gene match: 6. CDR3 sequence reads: CSVAPGQGDGYTF. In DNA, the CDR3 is TGCAGCGTTGCGCCGGGACAGGGTGATGGCTACACCTTC.

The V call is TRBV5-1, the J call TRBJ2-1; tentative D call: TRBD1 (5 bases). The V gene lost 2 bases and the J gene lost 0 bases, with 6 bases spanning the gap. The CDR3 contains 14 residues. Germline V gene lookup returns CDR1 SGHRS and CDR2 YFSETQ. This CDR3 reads CASSLQDSYNEQFF. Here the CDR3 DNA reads TGCGCCAGCAGCTTACAGGACTCCTACAATGAGCAGTTCTTC.

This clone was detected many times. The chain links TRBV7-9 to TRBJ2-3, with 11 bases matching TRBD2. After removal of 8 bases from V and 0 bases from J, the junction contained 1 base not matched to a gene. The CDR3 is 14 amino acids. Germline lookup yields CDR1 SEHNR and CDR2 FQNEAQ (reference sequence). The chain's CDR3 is CASLAGGSTDTQYF. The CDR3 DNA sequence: TGTGCCAGCTTAGCGGGGGGGAGCACAGATACGCAGTATTTT.

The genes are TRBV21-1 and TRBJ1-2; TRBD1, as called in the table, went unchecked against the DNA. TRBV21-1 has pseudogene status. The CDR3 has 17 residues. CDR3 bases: TGTGCCAGCAGCATCCCCGGGACAGGACGGGCTAACTATGGCTACACCTTC. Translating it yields CASSIPGTGRANYGYTF.

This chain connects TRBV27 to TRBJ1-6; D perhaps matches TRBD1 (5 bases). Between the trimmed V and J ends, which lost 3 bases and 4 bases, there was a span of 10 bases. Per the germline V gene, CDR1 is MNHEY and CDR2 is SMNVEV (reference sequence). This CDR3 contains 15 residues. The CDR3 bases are TGTGCCAGCAGTTTTCAGGGCCCATATAATTCACCCCTCCACTTT. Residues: CASSFQGPYNSPLHF.

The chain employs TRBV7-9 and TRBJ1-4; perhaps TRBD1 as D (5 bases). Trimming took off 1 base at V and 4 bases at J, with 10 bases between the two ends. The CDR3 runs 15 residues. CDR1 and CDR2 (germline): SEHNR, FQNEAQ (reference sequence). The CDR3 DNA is TGTGCCAGCAGCTTAGTTCAGGGCCTTAATGAAAAACTGTTTTTT. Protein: CASSLVQGLNEKLFF.

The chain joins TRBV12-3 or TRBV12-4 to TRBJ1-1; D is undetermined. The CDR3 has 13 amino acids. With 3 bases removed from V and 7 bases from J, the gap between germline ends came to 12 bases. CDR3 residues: CASSFTEEDEAFF. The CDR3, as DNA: TGTGCCAGCAGTTTTACCGAGGAAGATGAAGCTTTCTTT.

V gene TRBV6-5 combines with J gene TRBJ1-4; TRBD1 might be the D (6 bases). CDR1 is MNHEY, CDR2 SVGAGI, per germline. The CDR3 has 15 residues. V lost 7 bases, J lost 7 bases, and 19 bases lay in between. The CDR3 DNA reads TGTGCCAGCACCGAAAGGGGGGGGAGGGGTGAAAAACTGTTTTTT. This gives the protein CASTERGGRGEKLFF.

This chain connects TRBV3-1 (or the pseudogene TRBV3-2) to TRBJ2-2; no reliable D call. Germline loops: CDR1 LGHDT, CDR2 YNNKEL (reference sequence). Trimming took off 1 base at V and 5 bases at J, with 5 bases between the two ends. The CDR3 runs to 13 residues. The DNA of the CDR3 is TGTGCCAGCAGCCAAGCTCAGACCGGGGAGCTGTTTTTT. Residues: CASSQAQTGELFF.

CDR3 protein: CAWSPGSAGGYTF. In DNA form, the CDR3 reads TGTGCCTGGAGTCCAGGGTCGGCCGGTGGCTACACCTTC. The chain combines TRBV30 with TRBJ1-2; D is possibly TRBD1 (5 bases). This CDR3 spans 13 amino acids. Trimming shortened V by 2 bases and J by 7 bases, and 14 bases separated the two germline ends. The germline V gene encodes CDR1 GTSNPN and CDR2 SVGIG (reference sequence).

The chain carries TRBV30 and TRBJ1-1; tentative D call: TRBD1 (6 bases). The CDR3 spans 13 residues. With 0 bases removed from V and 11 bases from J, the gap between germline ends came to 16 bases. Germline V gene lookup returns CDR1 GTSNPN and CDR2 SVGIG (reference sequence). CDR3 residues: CAWSVLGGHYAFF. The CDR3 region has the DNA TGTGCCTGGAGTGTACTTGGGGGCCATTACGCTTTCTTT.

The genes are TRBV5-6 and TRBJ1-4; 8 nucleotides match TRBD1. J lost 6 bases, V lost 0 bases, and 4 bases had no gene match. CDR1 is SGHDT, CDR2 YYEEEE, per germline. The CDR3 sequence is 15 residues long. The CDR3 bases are TGTGCCAGCAGCTTGGCGGTGGACAGGGATGAAAAACTGTTTTTT. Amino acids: CASSLAVDRDEKLFF.

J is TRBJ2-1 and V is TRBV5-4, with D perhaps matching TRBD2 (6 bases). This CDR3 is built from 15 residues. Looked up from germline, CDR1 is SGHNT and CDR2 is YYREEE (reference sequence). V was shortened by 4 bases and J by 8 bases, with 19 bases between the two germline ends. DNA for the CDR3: TGTGCCAGCAGCCGACCGGGCCCAGGAGGGGATGAGCAGTTCTTC. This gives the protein CASSRPGPGGDEQFF.

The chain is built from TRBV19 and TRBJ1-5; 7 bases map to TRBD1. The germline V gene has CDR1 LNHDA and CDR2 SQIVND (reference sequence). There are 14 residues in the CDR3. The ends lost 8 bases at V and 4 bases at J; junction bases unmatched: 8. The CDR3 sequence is CASVVGTENQPQHF. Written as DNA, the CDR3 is TGTGCCAGTGTCGTTGGGACAGAGAATCAGCCCCAGCATTTT.